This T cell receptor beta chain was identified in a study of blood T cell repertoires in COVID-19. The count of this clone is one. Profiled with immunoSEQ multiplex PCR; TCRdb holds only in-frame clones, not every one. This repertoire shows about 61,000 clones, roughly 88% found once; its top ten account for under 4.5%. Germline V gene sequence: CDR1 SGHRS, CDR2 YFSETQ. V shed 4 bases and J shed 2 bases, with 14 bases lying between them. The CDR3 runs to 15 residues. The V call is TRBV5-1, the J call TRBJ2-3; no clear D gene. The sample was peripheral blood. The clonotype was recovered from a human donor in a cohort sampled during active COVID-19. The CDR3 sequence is CASSHAEIATDTQYF. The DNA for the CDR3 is TGCGCCAGCAGCCACGCAGAGATAGCCACAGATACGCAGTATTTT.